This TCR beta chain was obtained from a study of T-cell reconstitution after alpha-beta-depleted transplantation in children (dated by TCRdb to 2016 to 2018). Context from the whole study: T-cell immune reconstitution after TCRalphabeta/CD19-depleted allogeneic hematopoietic cell transplantation in children was quantitatively tracked in the study by means of TCR repertoire profiling.

With regard to this clonotype: Its binding antigen is unknown. One base away there is no much larger clone; base qualities are not given.

The treatment or condition label here, explained by the study, means: allogeneic hematopoietic cell transplantation with graft depleted of TCRalphabeta T cells and CD19 B cells. TCRalphabeta/CD19-depleted allogeneic hematopoietic cell grafts were given to the transplant recipients, all of whom were children. General conclusions and limits of the study: In some patients, the high TCRbeta diversity seen at day 60 was put down to recipient T cells and intrathymic progenitors that had survived conditioning. Over the following months the frequencies of hyperexpanded clones went down, and after one year T-cell counts and TCRbeta diversity were mostly credited to newly produced T cells. Apparently early alphabetaT-cell count recovery about two months after transplant reportedly relied on only several hundred rapidly expanded clones derived from non-depleted graft cells.

Library preparation employed PCR. This sample was sequenced with an Illumina HiSeq 2500. Molecular barcoding was employed in the preparation of TCR libraries, with unique molecular identifiers being used to normalize TCRbeta repertoire quantification. The public sequencing data were trimmed at Q25 with fastp and processed into clonotypes with MiXCR by TCRdb, which kept only in-frame beta chains. Rows with a matching CDR3 protein are joined into one entry that keeps the most common DNA and genes. The sample yields approximately 300,000 distinct CDR3 sequences; roughly 7.8% were counted once. 9.1% of the sample belongs to the ten largest clones. The specimen was peripheral blood, collected 360 days after TCRalphabeta/CD19-depleted stem cell transplant. The source of this sequence is a female patient between 2 and 10 years old who had a stem cell transplant for Fanconi anemia, so the T cells may come from the graft donor.

The CDR3 loop reads CASSLLGNSNQPQHF. The DNA sequence is given as TGCGCCAGCAGCTTGCTCGGAAATAGCAATCAGCCCCAGCATTTT. The rearranged chain carries TRBV5-1 and TRBJ1-5; no D gene call is confident. Trimming costs V 1 base and J 0 bases, and their ends lie 8 bases apart. CDR1 and CDR2 are drawn from the germline V gene: SGHRS, YFSETQ. Reading from cysteine to phenylalanine, the CDR3 counts 15 amino acids. CDR3 DNA only is kept here, 45 bases in frame from base 1.